This passage covers 9 T cell receptor beta chains from one sample sequenced in a study of blood T cell repertoires in COVID-19. The repertoire was sequenced with immunoSEQ multiplex PCR; TCRdb's copy has only in-frame clones and lacks some. The table shows approximately 200,000 clones, with 75% to 90% occurring only once. The sequencing input was PBMCs or T cells enriched from blood (not recorded which). These receptors all stem from a man aged 25-40 years who had recovered from COVID-19.

The chain combines TRBV5-1 with TRBJ2-3, with D perhaps TRBD2 (5 bases). The CDR3 is 14 amino acids. The germline gives CDR1 SGHRS, CDR2 YFSETQ. V shed 1 base and J shed 2 bases, with 8 bases lying between them. CDR3 amino acids: CASSLTLVTDTQYF. CDR3 in DNA: TGCGCCAGCAGCTTGACACTAGTCACAGATACGCAGTATTTT. Using reference TRBV5-1 and TRBJ2-3 for the parts outside the CDR3, the full variable domain is KAGVTQTPRYLIKTRGQQVTLSCSPISGHRSVSWYQQTPGQGLQFLFEYFSETQRNKGNFPGRFSGRQFSNSRSEMNVSTLELGDSALYLCASSLTLVTDTQYFGPGTRLTVL.

The genes are TRBV6-2 or TRBV6-3 and TRBJ2-7; D unresolved. CDR1 is MNHEY, CDR2 SVGEGT, per germline. Trimming removed 2 bases at V and 3 bases at J, with 8 bases between. The CDR3 runs 13 residues. CDR3 sequence: CASSYVQYYEQYF. CDR3 sequence (DNA): TGTGCCAGCAGTTACGTGCAGTACTACGAGCAGTACTTC.

CDR3 DNA: TGTGCCAGCAGCTTTAGGCAGGGGTACAATGAGCAGTTCTTC. Translated, it gives CASSFRQGYNEQFF. The J gene is TRBJ2-1, the V gene TRBV7-2; D perhaps matches TRBD1 (6 bases). This CDR3 region has 14 residues. The V gene's germline CDR1 is SGHTA and CDR2 FQGNSA. Trimming stripped 3 bases from V and 4 bases from J, with 10 bases between.

The chain couples TRBV4-3 to TRBJ2-1; tentatively, D is TRBD1 (5 bases). Trimming took off 1 base at V and 8 bases at J, with 9 bases between the two ends. There are 13 residues in the CDR3. The V gene's germline CDR1 is LGHNA and CDR2 YSLEER. CDR3 amino acids: CASSQVLTDEQFF. The CDR3 DNA reads as TGCGCCAGCAGCCAAGTTCTGACAGATGAGCAGTTCTTC.

The chain recombines TRBV4-1 with TRBJ2-5; D perhaps matches TRBD2 (5 bases). Trimming took off 0 bases at V and 1 base at J, with 6 bases between the two ends. This CDR3 is built from 14 residues. CDR1 MGHRA and CDR2 YSYEKL come from the germline V gene. In DNA form, the CDR3 reads TGCGCCAGCAGCCAAGAAGCGGTCCAAGAGACCCAGTACTTC. It encodes CASSQEAVQETQYF.

The chain links TRBV2 to TRBJ1-2; 7 bases fit TRBD1. The CDR3 spans 15 residues. Germline V gives CDR1 SNHLY, CDR2 FYNNEI. The V and J ends lost 6 bases and 6 bases, in that order; junction bases with no gene match: 13. The CDR3 nucleotides read TGTGCCAGCAGGGAACAGGGGAACTTGGTTAATGGCTACACCTTC. It is translated as CASREQGNLVNGYTF.

The chain links TRBV6-2 or TRBV6-3 to TRBJ2-3; 7 bases match TRBD2. Germline CDR1 is MNHEY and CDR2 is SVGEGT. The CDR3 sequence is 15 residues long. V dropped 4 bases and J dropped 0; count of bases not matched to a gene: 4. In nucleotides, the CDR3 is TGTGCCAGCAGTTTATTTAGCGGGAGCACAGATACGCAGTATTTT. Its translation: CASSLFSGSTDTQYF.

This clone was counted only a few times. The gene calls are TRBV5-1 and TRBJ2-7; no firm D call. CDR3 size: 14 residues. V shed 0 bases and J shed 2 bases, with 9 bases lying between them. The V gene's germline CDR1 is SGHRS and CDR2 YFSETQ. DNA of the CDR3: TGCGCCAGCAGCTTGGTACAGTCCACCTACGAGCAGTACTTC. Its translation is CASSLVQSTYEQYF.

This clone was counted a single time. The rearrangement links TRBV7-2 to TRBJ2-1, with TRBD2 matching over 10 bases. V was clipped by 0 bases and J by 8 bases; unmatched bases: 7. The CDR3 is 16 amino acids. CDR1 is SGHTA, CDR2 FQGNSA, per germline. Here the CDR3 reads CASSLAPSGGVDEQFF. For the CDR3, the DNA is TGTGCCAGCAGCTTAGCTCCTAGCGGGGGTGTTGATGAGCAGTTCTTC.